There are a few counts of the clone carrying this T cell receptor beta chain. The target antigen is unknown. The sample belongs to a study of beta chain features in type 1 diabetes. Findings of the study overall: For cells with high TCR expression, cDNA sequencing could yield over-representation. Patients and controls would share equally any PCR tilt toward shorter templates. Diminished insertions and augmented deletions at VDJ junctions characterized type 1 diabetes patients. In every one of the four CD4+ subsets, TCRB CDR3s were moderately but significantly shorter in Type 1 diabetes patients.

The authors reverse transcribed all of the isolated RNA, so sequencing captured expressed TCRB transcripts. Measured with immunoSEQ multiplex PCR; TCRdb has only the in-frame clones, and not every one. The table lists about 370,000 clones, around a tenth of them singletons. This clonotype was obtained from a man aged 30-40 years with type 1 diabetes. The sequenced sample consisted of central memory CD4+ T cells from blood.

The CDR3 coding sequence is TGTGCCAGCAGCATTGGGCTAGCGGGAGTTGAAAATGAGCAGTTCTTC. It translates to CASSIGLAGVENEQFF. The V call is TRBV21-1, the J call TRBJ2-1; the D segment call TRBD2 is taken from the table without a DNA check. TRBV21-1 is given as a pseudogene. The CDR3 covers 16 residues.